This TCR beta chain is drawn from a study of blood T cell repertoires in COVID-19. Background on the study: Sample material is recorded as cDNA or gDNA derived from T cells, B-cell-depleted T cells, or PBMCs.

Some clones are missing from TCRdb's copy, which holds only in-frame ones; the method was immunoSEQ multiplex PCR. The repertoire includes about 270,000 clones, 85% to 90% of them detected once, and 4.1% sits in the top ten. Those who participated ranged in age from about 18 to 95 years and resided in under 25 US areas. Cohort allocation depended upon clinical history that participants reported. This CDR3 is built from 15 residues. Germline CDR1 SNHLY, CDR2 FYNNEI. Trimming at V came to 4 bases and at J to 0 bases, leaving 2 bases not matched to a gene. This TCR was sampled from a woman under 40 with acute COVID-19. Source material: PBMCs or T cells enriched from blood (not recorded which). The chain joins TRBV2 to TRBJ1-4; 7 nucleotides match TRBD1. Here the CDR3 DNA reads TGTGCCAGCAGTGTAGGGACAGCAACTAATGAAAAACTGTTTTTT. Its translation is CASSVGTATNEKLFF.